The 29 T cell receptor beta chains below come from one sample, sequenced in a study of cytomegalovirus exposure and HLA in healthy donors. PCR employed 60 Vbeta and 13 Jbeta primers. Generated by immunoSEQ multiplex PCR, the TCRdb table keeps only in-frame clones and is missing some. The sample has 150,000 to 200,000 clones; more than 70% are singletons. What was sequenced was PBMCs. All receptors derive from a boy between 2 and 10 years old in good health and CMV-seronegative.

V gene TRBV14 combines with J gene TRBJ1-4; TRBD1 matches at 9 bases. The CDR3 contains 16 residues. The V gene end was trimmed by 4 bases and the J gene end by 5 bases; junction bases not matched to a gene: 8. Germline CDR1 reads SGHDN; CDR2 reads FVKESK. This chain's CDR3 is CASSRNAGTGNEKLFF. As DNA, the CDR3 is TGTGCCAGCAGCCGCAACGCCGGGACAGGGAATGAAAAACTGTTTTTT.

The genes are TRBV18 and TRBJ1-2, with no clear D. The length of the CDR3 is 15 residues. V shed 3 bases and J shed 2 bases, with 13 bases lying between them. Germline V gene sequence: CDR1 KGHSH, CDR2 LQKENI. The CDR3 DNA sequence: TGTGCCAGCTCACCCTCAGGCAGCCACAACTATGGCTACACCTTC. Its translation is CASSPSGSHNYGYTF.

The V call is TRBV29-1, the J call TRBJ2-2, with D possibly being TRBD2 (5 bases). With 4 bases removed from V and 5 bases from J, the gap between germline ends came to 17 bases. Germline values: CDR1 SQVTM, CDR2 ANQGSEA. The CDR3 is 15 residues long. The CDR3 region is CSVGRAANPTGELFF. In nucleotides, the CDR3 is TGCAGCGTTGGAAGAGCGGCTAACCCGACCGGGGAGCTGTTTTTT.

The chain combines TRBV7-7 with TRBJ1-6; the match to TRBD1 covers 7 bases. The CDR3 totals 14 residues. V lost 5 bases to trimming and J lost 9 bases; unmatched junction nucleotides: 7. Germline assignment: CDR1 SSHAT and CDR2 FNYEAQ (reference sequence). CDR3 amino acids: CASSPGTEGSPLHF. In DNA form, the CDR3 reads TGTGCCAGCAGCCCCGGGACAGAGGGTTCACCCCTCCACTTT. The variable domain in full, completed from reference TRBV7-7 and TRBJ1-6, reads GAGVSQSPRYKVTKRGQDVTLRCDPISSHATLYWYQQALGQGPEFLTYFNYEAQPDKSGLPSDRFSAERPEGSISTLTIQRTEQRDSAMYRCASSPGTEGSPLHFGNGTRLTVT.

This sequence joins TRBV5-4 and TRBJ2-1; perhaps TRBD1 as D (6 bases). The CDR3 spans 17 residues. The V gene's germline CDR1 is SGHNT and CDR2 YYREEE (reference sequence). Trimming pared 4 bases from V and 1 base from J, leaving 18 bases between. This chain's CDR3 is CASSMGTPVGSYNEQFF. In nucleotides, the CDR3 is TGTGCCAGCAGCATGGGGACACCCGTTGGGTCCTACAATGAGCAGTTCTTC. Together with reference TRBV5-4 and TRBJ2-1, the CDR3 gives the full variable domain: ETGVTQSPTHLIKTRGQQVTLRCSSQSGHNTVSWYQQALGQGPQFIFQYYREEENGRGNFPPRFSGLQFPNYSSELNVNALELDDSALYLCASSMGTPVGSYNEQFFGPGTRLTVL.

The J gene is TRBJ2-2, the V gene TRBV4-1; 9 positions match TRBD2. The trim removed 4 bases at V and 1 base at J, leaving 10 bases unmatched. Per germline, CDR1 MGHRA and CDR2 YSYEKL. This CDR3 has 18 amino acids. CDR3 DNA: TGCGCCAGCAGCCCCGAGATAGCGGGGGCGATGAACACCGGGGAGCTGTTTTTT. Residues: CASSPEIAGAMNTGELFF.

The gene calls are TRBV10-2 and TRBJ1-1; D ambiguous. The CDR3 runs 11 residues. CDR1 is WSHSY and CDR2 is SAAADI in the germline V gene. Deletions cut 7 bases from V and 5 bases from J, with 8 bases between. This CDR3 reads CASKGGTEAFF. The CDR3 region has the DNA TGCGCCAGCAAGGGCGGGACTGAAGCTTTCTTT.

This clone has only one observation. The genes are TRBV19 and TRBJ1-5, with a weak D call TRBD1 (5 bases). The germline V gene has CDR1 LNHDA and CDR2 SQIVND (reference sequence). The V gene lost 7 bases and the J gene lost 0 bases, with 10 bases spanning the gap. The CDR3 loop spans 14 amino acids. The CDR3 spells CASKQAYSNQPQHF. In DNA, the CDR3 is TGTGCCAGTAAACAGGCGTATAGCAATCAGCCCCAGCATTTT.

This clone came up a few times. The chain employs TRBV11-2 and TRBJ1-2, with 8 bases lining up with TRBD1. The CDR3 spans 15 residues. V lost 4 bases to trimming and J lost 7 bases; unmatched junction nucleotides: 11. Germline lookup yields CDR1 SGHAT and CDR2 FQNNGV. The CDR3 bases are TGTGCCAGCAGCTCAAACCGAGACAGGGGAAGTGGCTACACCTTC. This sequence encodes CASSSNRDRGSGYTF.

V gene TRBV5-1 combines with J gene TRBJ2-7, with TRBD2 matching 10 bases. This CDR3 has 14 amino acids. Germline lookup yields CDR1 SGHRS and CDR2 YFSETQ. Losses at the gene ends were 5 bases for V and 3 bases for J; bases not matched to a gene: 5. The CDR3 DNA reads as TGCGCCAGCAGTCCTAGCGGGGGCCTCTACGAGCAGTACTTC. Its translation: CASSPSGGLYEQYF. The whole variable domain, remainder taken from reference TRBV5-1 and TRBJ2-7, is KAGVTQTPRYLIKTRGQQVTLSCSPISGHRSVSWYQQTPGQGLQFLFEYFSETQRNKGNFPGRFSGRQFSNSRSEMNVSTLELGDSALYLCASSPSGGLYEQYFGPGTRLTVT.

The CDR3 here is CASSLTRWGPRETQYF. The DNA of the CDR3 is TGTGCCAGCAGTCTTACCCGATGGGGGCCCAGAGAGACCCAGTACTTC. The rearrangement uses TRBV4-2 and TRBJ2-5; a possible D gene is TRBD1 (6 bases). Between the trimmed V and J ends, which lost 6 bases and 4 bases, there was a span of 21 bases. Germline CDR1 and CDR2: LGHNA and YNFKEQ. The CDR3 loop spans 16 amino acids.

The CDR3 region has the DNA TGTGCCAGCAGTTTAGGAGGGGAAGTTCAGCCCCAGCATTTT. This gives the protein CASSLGGEVQPQHF. V gene TRBV27 combines with J gene TRBJ1-5; perhaps TRBD1 as D (5 bases). The CDR3 is 14 residues long. Germline assignment: CDR1 MNHEY and CDR2 SMNVEV (reference sequence). The V gene lost 2 bases and the J gene lost 6 bases, with 11 bases spanning the gap.

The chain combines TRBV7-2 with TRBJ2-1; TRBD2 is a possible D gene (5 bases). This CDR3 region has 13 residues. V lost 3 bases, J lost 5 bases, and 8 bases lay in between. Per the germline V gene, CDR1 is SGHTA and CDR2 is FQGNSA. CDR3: CASSFQRNNEQFF. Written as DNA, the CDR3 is TGTGCCAGCAGCTTTCAGCGGAACAATGAGCAGTTCTTC.

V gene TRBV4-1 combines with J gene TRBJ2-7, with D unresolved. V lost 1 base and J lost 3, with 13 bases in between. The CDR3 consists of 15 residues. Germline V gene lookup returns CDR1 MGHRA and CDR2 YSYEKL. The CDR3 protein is CASSQGSPGFYEQYF. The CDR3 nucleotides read TGCGCCAGCAGCCAAGGCAGCCCAGGTTTCTACGAGCAGTACTTC.

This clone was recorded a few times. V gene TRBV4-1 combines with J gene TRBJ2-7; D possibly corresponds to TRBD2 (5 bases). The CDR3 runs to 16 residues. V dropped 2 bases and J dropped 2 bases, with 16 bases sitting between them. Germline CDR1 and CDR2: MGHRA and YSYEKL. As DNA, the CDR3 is TGCGCCAGCAGCCAAAGTCCCGGGCTAGCTCCCTACGAGCAGTACTTC. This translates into CASSQSPGLAPYEQYF.

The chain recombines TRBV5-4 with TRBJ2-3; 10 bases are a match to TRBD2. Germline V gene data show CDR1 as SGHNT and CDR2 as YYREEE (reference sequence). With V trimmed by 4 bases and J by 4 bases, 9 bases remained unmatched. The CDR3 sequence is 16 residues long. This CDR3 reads CASSPGLAEVPDTQYF. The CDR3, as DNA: TGTGCCAGCAGCCCCGGACTAGCGGAGGTTCCAGATACGCAGTATTTT.

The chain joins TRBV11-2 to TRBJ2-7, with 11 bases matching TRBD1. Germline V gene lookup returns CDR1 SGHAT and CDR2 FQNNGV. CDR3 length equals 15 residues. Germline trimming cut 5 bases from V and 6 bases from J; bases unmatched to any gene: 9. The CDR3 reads CASSASGTGGREQYF. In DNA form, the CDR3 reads TGTGCCAGCAGCGCGTCCGGGACAGGGGGTCGCGAGCAGTACTTC.

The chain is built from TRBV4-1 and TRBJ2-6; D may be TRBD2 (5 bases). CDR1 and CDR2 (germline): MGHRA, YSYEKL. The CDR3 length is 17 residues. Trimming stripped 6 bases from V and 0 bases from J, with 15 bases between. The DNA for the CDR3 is TGCGCCAGCAGACCCGGGCGGGTGGACTCTGGGGCCAACGTCCTGACTTTC. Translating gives CASRPGRVDSGANVLTF.

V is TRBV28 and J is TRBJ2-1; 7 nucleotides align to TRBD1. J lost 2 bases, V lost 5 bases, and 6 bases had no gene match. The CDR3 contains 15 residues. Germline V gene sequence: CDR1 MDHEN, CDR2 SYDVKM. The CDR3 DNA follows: TGTGCCAGCAGTCCCACCCAGGGGGCCTACAATGAGCAGTTCTTC. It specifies CASSPTQGAYNEQFF.

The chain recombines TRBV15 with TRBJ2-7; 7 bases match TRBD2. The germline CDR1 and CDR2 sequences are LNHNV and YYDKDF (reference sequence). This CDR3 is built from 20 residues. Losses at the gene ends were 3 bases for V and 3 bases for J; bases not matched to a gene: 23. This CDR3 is CATSRSTAVQRDGPFYEQYF. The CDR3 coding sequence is TGTGCCACCAGCAGGAGTACCGCCGTACAGCGGGACGGGCCTTTCTACGAGCAGTACTTC.

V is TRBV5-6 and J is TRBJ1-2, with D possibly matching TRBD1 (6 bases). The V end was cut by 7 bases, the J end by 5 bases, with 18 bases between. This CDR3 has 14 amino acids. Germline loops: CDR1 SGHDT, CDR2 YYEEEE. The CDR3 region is CASGVKGVGYGYTF. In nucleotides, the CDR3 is TGTGCCAGCGGCGTTAAGGGGGTAGGATATGGCTACACCTTC.

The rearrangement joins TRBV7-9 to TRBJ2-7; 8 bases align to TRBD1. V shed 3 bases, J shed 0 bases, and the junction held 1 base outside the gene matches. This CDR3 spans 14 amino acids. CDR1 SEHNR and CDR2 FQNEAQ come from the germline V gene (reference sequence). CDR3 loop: CASSFTGGSYEQYF. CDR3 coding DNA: TGTGCCAGCAGCTTTACAGGGGGCTCCTACGAGCAGTACTTC.

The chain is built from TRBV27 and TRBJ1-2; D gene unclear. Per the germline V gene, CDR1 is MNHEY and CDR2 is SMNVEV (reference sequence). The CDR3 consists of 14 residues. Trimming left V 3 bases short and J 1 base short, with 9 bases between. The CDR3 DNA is TGTGCCAGCAGTTTGAAAGCGGGTAACTATGGCTACACCTTC. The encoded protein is CASSLKAGNYGYTF.

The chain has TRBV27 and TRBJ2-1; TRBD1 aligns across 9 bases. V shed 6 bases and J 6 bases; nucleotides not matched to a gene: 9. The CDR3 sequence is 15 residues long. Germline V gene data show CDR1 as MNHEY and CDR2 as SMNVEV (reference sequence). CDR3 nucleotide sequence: TGTGCCAGCAGGTCCGGGACAGGGATTTTCAATGAGCAGTTCTTC. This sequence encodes CASRSGTGIFNEQFF.

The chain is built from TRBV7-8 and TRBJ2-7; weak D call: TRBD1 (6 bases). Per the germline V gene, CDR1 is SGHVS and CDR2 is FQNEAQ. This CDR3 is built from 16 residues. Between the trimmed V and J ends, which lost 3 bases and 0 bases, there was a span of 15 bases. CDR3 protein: CASSFRTVKISYEQYF. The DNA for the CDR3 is TGTGCCAGCAGCTTTCGGACAGTAAAAATCTCCTACGAGCAGTACTTC. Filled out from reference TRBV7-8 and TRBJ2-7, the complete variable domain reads GAGVSQSPRYKVAKRGQDVALRCDPISGHVSLFWYQQALGQGPEFLTYFQNEAQLDKSGLPSDRFFAERPEGSVSTLKIQRTQQEDSAVYLCASSFRTVKISYEQYFGPGTRLTVT.

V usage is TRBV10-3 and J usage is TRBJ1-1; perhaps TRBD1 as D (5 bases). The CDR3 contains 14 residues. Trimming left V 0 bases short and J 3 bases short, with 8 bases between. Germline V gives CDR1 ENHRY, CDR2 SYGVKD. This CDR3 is CAISESGVHTEAFF. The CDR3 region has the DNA TGTGCCATCAGTGAGTCAGGGGTCCACACTGAAGCTTTCTTT.

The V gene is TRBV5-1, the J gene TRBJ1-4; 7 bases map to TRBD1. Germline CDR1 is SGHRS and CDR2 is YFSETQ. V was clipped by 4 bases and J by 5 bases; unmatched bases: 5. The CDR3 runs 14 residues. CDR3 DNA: TGCGCCAGCAGCGGACGGGGACAGAATGAAAAACTGTTTTTT. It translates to CASSGRGQNEKLFF.

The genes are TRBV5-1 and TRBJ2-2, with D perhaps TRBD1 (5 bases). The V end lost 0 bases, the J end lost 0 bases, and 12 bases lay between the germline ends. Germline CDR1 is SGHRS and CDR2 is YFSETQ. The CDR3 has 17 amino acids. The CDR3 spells CASSLEGPIPNTGELFF. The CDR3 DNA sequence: TGCGCCAGCAGCTTGGAGGGGCCGATTCCGAACACCGGGGAGCTGTTTTTT.

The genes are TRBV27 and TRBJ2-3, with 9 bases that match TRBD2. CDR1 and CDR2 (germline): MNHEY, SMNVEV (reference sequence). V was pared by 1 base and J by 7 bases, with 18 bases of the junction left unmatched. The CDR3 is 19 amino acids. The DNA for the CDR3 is TGTGCCAGCAGTTTATTGGGCCTAGCGGGATTTCAGGGCCAATATACGCAGTATTTT. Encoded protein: CASSLLGLAGFQGQYTQYF.